In its sample, the clone carrying this TCR beta chain was seen a few times. Its cognate antigen is unknown. After removal of 6 bases from V and 7 bases from J, the junction contained 11 bases not matched to a gene. Germline assignment: CDR1 MNHEY and CDR2 SVGEGT. The CDR3 is 16 amino acids. These data originate in a study of response to subunit inactivated influenza vaccine. Study results and caveats: There was a suggestion from the authors that each seasonal influenza vaccination recruits few new T cells.

A single record per CDR3 protein comes from TCRdb applying MiXCR to the RT-PCR reads. The table has about 190,000 distinct CDR3 sequences, roughly an eighth seen once. Material: CD8+ T cells sorted from PBMCs, obtained roughly 5 days after vaccination. The clonotype was recovered from a man in his forties or fifties who received an inactivated influenza vaccine. V is TRBV6-2 or TRBV6-3 and J is TRBJ2-2; TRBD1 matches 10 bases. The CDR3 here is CASSITGTGVGGELFF. CDR3 sequence (DNA): TGTGCCAGCAGCATAACCGGGACAGGGGTCGGCGGGGAGCTGTTTTTT.